The clone carrying this TCR beta chain showed up many times. What it binds is not known. TCRdb reprocessed the 5' RACE reads via MiXCR and lists one record per CDR3 protein. The profile shows 220,000 or so distinct CDR3 sequences, more than 9% of them singletons. The length of the CDR3 is 15 residues. V shed 4 bases and J 0 bases; nucleotides not matched to a gene: 1. Germline V gene lookup returns CDR1 SGHRS and CDR2 YFSETQ. This sample is part of a study of CD8 T cells in ankylosing spondylitis. Study-level findings and limits: A motif of 7 to 9 highly homologous TCR beta variants was seen as apparently characteristic of ankylosing spondylitis blood.

The sequencing sample was made of blood, either unsorted or a sorted T cell fraction (not recorded which). J is TRBJ2-6 and V is TRBV5-1; 7 bases line up with TRBD2. This clonotype was obtained from a male donor with ankylosing spondylitis or in good health (not recorded which). CDR3 nucleotide sequence: TGCGCCAGCAGCGGGGGGGTCTCTGGGGCCAACGTCCTGACTTTC. It translates to CASSGGVSGANVLTF.